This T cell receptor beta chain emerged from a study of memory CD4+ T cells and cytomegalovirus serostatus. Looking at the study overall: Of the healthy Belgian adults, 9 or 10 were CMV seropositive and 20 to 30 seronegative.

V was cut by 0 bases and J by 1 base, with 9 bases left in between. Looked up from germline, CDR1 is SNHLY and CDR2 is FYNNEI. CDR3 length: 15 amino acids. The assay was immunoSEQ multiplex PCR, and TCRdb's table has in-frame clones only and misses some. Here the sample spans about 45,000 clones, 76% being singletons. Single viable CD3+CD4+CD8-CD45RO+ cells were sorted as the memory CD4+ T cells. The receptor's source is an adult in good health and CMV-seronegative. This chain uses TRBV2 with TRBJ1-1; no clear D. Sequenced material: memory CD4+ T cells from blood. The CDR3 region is CASSEAPPGNTEAFF. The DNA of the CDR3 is TGTGCCAGCAGTGAAGCACCCCCAGGGAACACTGAAGCTTTCTTT.